This T cell receptor beta chain was recovered during a study of blood T cell repertoires in COVID-19. Per the study methods: Reference gene primer amplification gave estimated nucleated cell counts. The table came from immunoSEQ multiplex PCR; TCRdb's copy has only in-frame clones and leaves some out. That table furnishes V, J and clone size, whereas the DNA furnished D and trimming. The sample lists some 150,000 clones, 87% occurring once. With 6 bases clipped from V and 10 bases from J, the junction kept 8 bases outside the gene matches. In germline, CDR1 is DFQATT, CDR2 SNEGSKA (reference sequence). The CDR3 has 11 amino acids.

The clonotype was recovered from a middle-aged man with active COVID-19. Sequencing used peripheral blood. The V and J genes are TRBV20-1 and TRBJ1-2; TRBD1 agrees at 7 bases. CDR3 nucleotide sequence: TGCAGTGCGGAACGGGACAGTCACTACACCTTC. Amino acids: CSAERDSHYTF.